These T cell receptor beta chains were read from a single sample in a study of chemoradiotherapy in HPV16-positive cancers. Sequencing was performed with immunoSEQ multiplex PCR; in TCRdb, only in-frame clones are kept and a portion is missing. This table has 40,000 to 65,000 clones, about nine tenths appearing once. Source: blood, taken from a patient who underwent chemoradiotherapy. These receptors all stem from a human donor with HPV-associated anogenital cancer. Each CDR3 is given with its conserved first and last residue. The order of the fields is CDR3 length, V gene, clone size, J gene, D gene, CDR3 DNA, CDR3 protein. The D gene is left open where the match is weak. Only part of the rows carry a size: once, few, many, or a class if the clone is expanded.

len: 13
v_gene: TRBV19
abundance: -
j_gene: TRBJ2-7
d_gene: TRBD1
CDR3nt: TGTGCCAGTAGTACCCGGACAGGGGGCCAGCAGTACTTC
CDR3aa: CASSTRTGGQQYF

len: 15
v_gene: TRBV10-2
abundance: once
j_gene: TRBJ1-4
d_gene: -
CDR3nt: TGCGCCAGCAGTGAGAATCCCGGTATTAATGAAAAACTGTTTTTT
CDR3aa: CASSENPGINEKLFF

len: 14
v_gene: TRBV6-1
abundance: -
j_gene: TRBJ1-5
d_gene: TRBD1
CDR3nt: TGTGCCAGCAGTTTGACAGGGGGCCTTCAGCCCCAGCATTTT
CDR3aa: CASSLTGGLQPQHF

len: 14
v_gene: TRBV10-3
abundance: -
j_gene: TRBJ1-1
d_gene: TRBD1
CDR3nt: TGTGCCATCAGTGACGGACAGGGGAACACTGAAGCTTTCTTT
CDR3aa: CAISDGQGNTEAFF

len: 13
v_gene: TRBV2
abundance: once
j_gene: TRBJ1-2
d_gene: -
CDR3nt: TGTGCCAGCAGCCTCGAGGGGAACTATGGCTACACCTTC
CDR3aa: CASSLEGNYGYTF

len: 15
v_gene: TRBV5-1
abundance: -
j_gene: TRBJ1-5
d_gene: TRBD1
CDR3nt: TGCGCCAGCAGGAGTGAGACAGGGGGCAGCGAGCCCCAGCATTTT
CDR3aa: CASRSETGGSEPQHF

len: 15
v_gene: TRBV5-1
abundance: -
j_gene: TRBJ2-1
d_gene: TRBD2
CDR3nt: TGCGCCAGCAGCTTGGCCCAGCGGGGGAGGGGTGAGCAGTTCTTC
CDR3aa: CASSLAQRGRGEQFF

len: 14
v_gene: TRBV27
abundance: -
j_gene: TRBJ2-7
d_gene: -
CDR3nt: TGTGCCAGCAGTTTATCGGTCTTCTCCTACGAGCAGTACTTC
CDR3aa: CASSLSVFSYEQYF

len: 12
v_gene: TRBV7-2
abundance: -
j_gene: TRBJ2-1
d_gene: -
CDR3nt: TGTGCCAGCAGCTTATCCCGCAATGAGCAGTTCTTC
CDR3aa: CASSLSRNEQFF

len: 13
v_gene: TRBV30
abundance: -
j_gene: TRBJ1-5
d_gene: -
CDR3nt: TGTGCCTGGAGGTCTCGATTTAATCAGCCCCAGCATTTT
CDR3aa: CAWRSRFNQPQHF

len: 17
v_gene: TRBV27
abundance: -
j_gene: TRBJ2-1
d_gene: -
CDR3nt: TGTGCCAGCTCCCCGGGCCGTATCGGGACCTCCTACAATGAGCAGTTCTTC
CDR3aa: CASSPGRIGTSYNEQFF

len: 20
v_gene: TRBV9
abundance: -
j_gene: TRBJ1-1
d_gene: TRBD1
CDR3nt: TGTGCCAGCAGCGTAGCGCCTAACGGGACAGGGGTTTGGAGGGACACTGAAGCTTTCTTT
CDR3aa: CASSVAPNGTGVWRDTEAFF

len: 16
v_gene: TRBV9
abundance: -
j_gene: TRBJ2-3
d_gene: -
CDR3nt: TGTGCCAGCAGCGTAGGTCTAGCCAAGGGCACAGATACGCAGTATTTT
CDR3aa: CASSVGLAKGTDTQYF

len: 15
v_gene: TRBV6-5
abundance: -
j_gene: TRBJ1-2
d_gene: -
CDR3nt: TGTGCCAGCAGTTACTCGGGCACTTCTCTCCGTGGCTACACCTTC
CDR3aa: CASSYSGTSLRGYTF

len: 14
v_gene: TRBV6-1
abundance: -
j_gene: TRBJ2-3
d_gene: -
CDR3nt: TGTGCCAGCAGGGGGCGATCGTTTCGAGATACGCAGTATTTT
CDR3aa: CASRGRSFRDTQYF

len: 14
v_gene: TRBV7-2
abundance: once
j_gene: TRBJ1-1
d_gene: -
CDR3nt: TGTGCCAGCAGAGCCAGGGATTTTCTACCTGAAGCTTTCTTT
CDR3aa: CASRARDFLPEAFF

len: 11
v_gene: TRBV5-6
abundance: few
j_gene: TRBJ2-7
d_gene: TRBD1
CDR3nt: TGTGCCAGCAGCCAGGGACAGGGACGGTACTTC
CDR3aa: CASSQGQGRYF

len: 15
v_gene: TRBV2
abundance: -
j_gene: TRBJ1-5
d_gene: -
CDR3nt: TGTGCCAGCAGTGAAGGGATCGGGGGAGGTCAGCCCCAGCATTTT
CDR3aa: CASSEGIGGGQPQHF

len: 11
v_gene: TRBV11-1
abundance: -
j_gene: TRBJ2-7
d_gene: -
CDR3nt: TGTGCCAGCAGCTTTAGCCGAGAGCAGTACTTC
CDR3aa: CASSFSREQYF

len: 16
v_gene: TRBV19
abundance: -
j_gene: TRBJ1-3
d_gene: -
CDR3nt: TGTGCCAGTAGATTGGACCAGGGGAGTACTGGAAACACCATATATTTT
CDR3aa: CASRLDQGSTGNTIYF